The next 10 T cell receptor beta chains were all read from a single sample in a study of cytomegalovirus exposure and HLA in healthy donors (dated by TCRdb to between 2016 and 2019). Library preparation employed the immunoSEQ multiplex PCR assay. For the multiplex PCR, a mixture combining 60 forward primers for TCR Vbeta segments and 13 reverse primers for TCR Jbeta segments was used. TCRdb mirrors the immuneACCESS table, restricted to in-frame sequences. Some clones are absent from its copies; in checked studies, under half trace to an unresolved V gene, and the reason for the others is unknown. Counted in this sample were 130,000 to 150,000 clones; about 72% of them appeared once. The ten largest account for roughly 2.1% of the sample. Sequenced sample: PBMCs. The receptors were sampled from a man aged 40-55 years in good health and CMV-seronegative.

V usage is TRBV2 and J usage is TRBJ2-2; D might be TRBD2 (6 bases). This CDR3 has 16 residues. Germline CDR1 and CDR2: SNHLY and FYNNEI. V lost 5 bases and J 4 bases, leaving 17 bases between the germline ends. The CDR3 sequence: CASSPLRGRGTGELFF. The CDR3 nucleotides read TGTGCCAGCAGTCCCCTGAGAGGGCGGGGCACCGGGGAGCTGTTTTTT.

The V call is TRBV2, the J call TRBJ2-1; 10 nucleotides line up with TRBD2. This CDR3 has 15 residues. Trimming cost V 5 bases and J 5 bases; bases outside gene matches: 6. CDR1 is SNHLY and CDR2 is FYNNEI in the germline V gene. The chain's CDR3 is CASSPGTSVNNEQFF. CDR3 DNA sequence: TGTGCCAGCAGTCCCGGGACTAGCGTTAACAATGAGCAGTTCTTC.

The chain recombines TRBV5-8 with TRBJ2-3, with TRBD2 as a possible D gene (6 bases). CDR3 length: 17 amino acids. Trimming pared 2 bases from V and 0 bases from J, leaving 16 bases between. Germline lookup yields CDR1 SGHTS and CDR2 YDEGEE. CDR3 in amino acids: CASSFDRGSSSTDTQYF. The CDR3 DNA reads TGTGCCAGCAGCTTCGATCGGGGGTCTTCTAGCACAGATACGCAGTATTTT. Combining the CDR3 with reference TRBV5-8 and TRBJ2-3 gives the whole variable domain EAGVTQSPTHLIKTRGQQATLRCSPISGHTSVYWYQQALGLGLQFLLWYDEGEERNRGNFPPRFSGRQFPNYSSELNVNALELEDSALYLCASSFDRGSSSTDTQYFGPGTRLTVL.

The chain carries TRBV27 and TRBJ2-7, with D possibly TRBD1 on 5 matching bases. This CDR3 contains 13 residues. V was shortened by 8 bases and J by 7 bases, with 18 bases between the two germline ends. Germline lookup yields CDR1 MNHEY and CDR2 SMNVEV (reference sequence). Written as DNA, the CDR3 is TGTGCCAGCGCCCCCCGGCAGCAGGGTGAGCAGTACTTC. Translating gives CASAPRQQGEQYF.

The chain is built from TRBV5-6 and TRBJ2-7; tentatively, D is TRBD1 (5 bases). The CDR3 extends over 15 amino acids. Trimming stripped 2 bases from V and 0 bases from J, with 12 bases between. CDR1 is SGHDT and CDR2 is YYEEEE in the germline V gene. The CDR3 nucleotides read TGTGCCAGCAGCTTTACGAGACAGATCTCCTACGAGCAGTACTTC. Translation: CASSFTRQISYEQYF.

The chain recombines TRBV25-1 with TRBJ1-6; D unclear. Germline CDR1 reads MGHDK; CDR2 reads SYGVNS. The V and J ends lost 4 bases and 4 bases respectively, with 5 bases between them. This CDR3 is 13 amino acids long. CDR3 residues: CASSVEYNSPLHF. CDR3 nucleotide sequence: TGTGCCAGCAGTGTGGAGTATAATTCACCCCTCCACTTT.

The genes are TRBV19 and TRBJ2-1; the match to TRBD1 covers 10 bases. With V trimmed by 0 bases and J by 4 bases, 3 bases remained unmatched. The CDR3 sequence is 16 residues long. Looked up from germline, CDR1 is LNHDA and CDR2 is SQIVND (reference sequence). This CDR3 is CASSIEGGQGYNEQFF. In DNA form, the CDR3 reads TGTGCCAGTAGTATAGAGGGGGGACAGGGGTACAATGAGCAGTTCTTC.

The V and J genes are TRBV11-3 and TRBJ2-7, with 7 bases lining up with TRBD1. This CDR3 has 13 residues. The J segment lost 6 bases and the V segment lost 1 base, leaving 3 bases of the junction unmatched. CDR1 SGHNT and CDR2 YENEEA come from the germline V gene. CDR3 DNA sequence: TGTGCCAGCAGCTTAGGCAGGGGGAGCGAGCAGTACTTC. Translated: CASSLGRGSEQYF.

V is TRBV28 and J is TRBJ2-2; 9 bases map to TRBD1. Trimming removed 5 bases from V and 2 bases from J; junction bases left unmatched: 6. This CDR3 region has 16 residues. Germline V gene sequence: CDR1 MDHEN, CDR2 SYDVKM. This CDR3 is CASSRPGQGNTGELFF. CDR3 DNA sequence: TGTGCCAGCAGTCGTCCGGGACAGGGTAACACCGGGGAGCTGTTTTTT.

This chain links TRBV9 with TRBJ2-1, with D perhaps matching TRBD1 (7 bases). There are 14 residues in the CDR3. Germline values: CDR1 SGDLS, CDR2 YYNGEE. The ends were cut back, 2 bases at V and 4 bases at J, with 10 bases in the middle. This chain's CDR3 is CASSVQGGYNEQFF. CDR3 in DNA: TGTGCCAGCAGCGTCCAGGGGGGTTACAATGAGCAGTTCTTC.